These 22 T cell receptor beta chains were sequenced from one sample in a study of OX40 agonist ivuxolimab in advanced cancers. Profiling relied on immunoSEQ multiplex PCR, and the TCRdb table lists in-frame clones only, not all of them. Found here are fewer than 65,000 clones, approximately 86% of them singletons; the top ten hold roughly 0.99%. Sequencing was performed on CD4+ or CD8+ T cells sorted from blood, taken in a trial of the OX40 agonist ivuxolimab. The receptors derive from an adult with an advanced solid tumor such as melanoma, head and neck, liver or kidney cancer.

The J gene is TRBJ2-7, the V gene TRBV28; 10 bases are shared with TRBD1. Per germline, CDR1 MDHEN and CDR2 SYDVKM. This CDR3 is 15 amino acids long. After removal of 7 bases from V and 2 bases from J, the junction contained 8 bases not matched to a gene. CDR3 sequence (DNA): TGTGCCAGCACCATAGGGGGACAGGGGACCTACGAGCAGTACTTC. Protein: CASTIGGQGTYEQYF.

This chain joins TRBV5-6 and TRBJ2-1; TRBD2 aligns across 9 bases. The germline V gene has CDR1 SGHDT and CDR2 YYEEEE. CDR3 size: 16 residues. V dropped 4 bases and J dropped 3; count of bases not matched to a gene: 8. The CDR3 here is CASSRVSSGNYNEQFF. The CDR3 DNA sequence: TGTGCCAGCAGCCGTGTATCTAGCGGGAACTACAATGAGCAGTTCTTC.

This clone was found once. V gene TRBV27 combines with J gene TRBJ2-5, with 7 bases fitting TRBD1. This CDR3 region has 15 residues. Trimming removed 6 bases from V and 5 bases from J; junction bases left unmatched: 12. The germline CDR1 and CDR2 sequences are MNHEY and SMNVEV (reference sequence). The CDR3 loop reads CASRGLGQPEETQYF. For the CDR3, the DNA is TGTGCCAGCAGGGGGCTGGGACAGCCCGAGGAGACCCAGTACTTC.

The chain is built from TRBV11-2 and TRBJ2-2, with 9 bases that match TRBD1. Trimming cost V 4 bases and J 1 base; bases outside gene matches: 4. CDR3 length: 16 amino acids. The germline V gene encodes CDR1 SGHAT and CDR2 FQNNGV. The CDR3 reads CASSSGQGWNTGELFF. DNA for the CDR3: TGTGCCAGCAGCTCGGGACAGGGTTGGAACACCGGGGAGCTGTTTTTT.

The chain has TRBV18 and TRBJ2-1; TRBD2 aligns across 8 bases. The junction had 14 bases not matched to a gene; V was cut back by 0 bases and J by 10 bases. The CDR3 consists of 17 residues. CDR1 is KGHSH and CDR2 is LQKENI in the germline V gene. CDR3 DNA: TGTGCCAGCTCACCACCGGGTTCAGCGGGAGCCGGTGGGGAGCAGTTCTTC. This gives the protein CASSPPGSAGAGGEQFF. The full variable domain, rest sourced from reference TRBV18 and TRBJ2-1, is NAGVMQNPRHLVRRRGQEARLRCSPMKGHSHVYWYRQLPEEGLKFMVYLQKENIIDESGMPKERFSAEFPKEGPSILRIQQVVRGDSAAYFCASSPPGSAGAGGEQFFGPGTRLTVL.

The chain links TRBV7-3 to TRBJ1-1; perhaps TRBD1 as D (5 bases). Trimming stripped 4 bases from V and 1 base from J, with 13 bases between. In germline, CDR1 is SGHTA, CDR2 FQGTGA. The CDR3 runs 15 residues. CDR3 amino acids: CASSSDSEGNTEAFF. As DNA, the CDR3 is TGTGCCAGCAGCTCCGACAGTGAGGGGAACACTGAAGCTTTCTTT.

This clone showed up just a few times. The gene calls are TRBV5-1 and TRBJ1-5, with a weak D call TRBD1 (5 bases). Germline V CDR1 and CDR2: SGHRS, YFSETQ. The CDR3 has 13 amino acids. Trimming pared 5 bases from V and 3 bases from J, leaving 9 bases between. This CDR3 reads CASRPGPNQPQHF. For the CDR3, the DNA is TGCGCCAGCAGACCAGGGCCCAATCAGCCCCAGCATTTT.

CDR3 in DNA: TGTGCCAGCAGTGTTAGAGGTCAGGGGGCTGGGGGGAACTACGAGCAGTACTTC. Its protein product is CASSVRGQGAGGNYEQYF. The chain employs TRBV2 and TRBJ2-7; TRBD1 aligns across 8 bases. The V segment lost 4 bases and the J segment 3 bases; nucleotides outside the gene matches: 17. The germline gives CDR1 SNHLY, CDR2 FYNNEI. The CDR3 is 18 amino acids.

The chain is built from TRBV6-5 and TRBJ2-2; unclear D gene. Per the germline V gene, CDR1 is MNHEY and CDR2 is SVGAGI. Between the trimmed V and J ends, which lost 6 bases and 5 bases, there was a span of 13 bases. CDR3 length: 14 amino acids. CDR3: CASRSTDRTGELFF. The CDR3 bases are TGTGCCAGCAGATCTACGGATCGAACCGGGGAGCTGTTTTTT.

The rearrangement links TRBV28 to TRBJ1-2; weak D call: TRBD1 (6 bases). Trimming stripped 2 bases from V and 7 bases from J, with 11 bases between. CDR1 and CDR2 (germline): MDHEN, SYDVKM. This CDR3 is 13 amino acids long. The CDR3 sequence is CASSLLGGGGYTF. CDR3 DNA sequence: TGTGCCAGCAGTTTACTGGGGGGCGGTGGCTACACCTTC.

The rearrangement joins TRBV5-6 to TRBJ2-1; unclear D gene. Germline values: CDR1 SGHDT, CDR2 YYEEEE. V was pared by 3 bases and J by 2 bases, with 0 bases between. This CDR3 comprises 11 residues. In DNA form, the CDR3 reads TGTGCCAGCAGCTCCTACAATGAGCAGTTCTTC. Protein: CASSSYNEQFF.

V gene TRBV7-2 combines with J gene TRBJ1-1; maybe TRBD1 (5 bases). Germline V CDR1 and CDR2: SGHTA, FQGNSA. The V end was cut by 1 base, the J end by 11 bases, with 11 bases between. The CDR3 is 12 amino acids. As DNA, the CDR3 is TGTGCCAGCAGCTTAGACGGGAGGGGCGCTTTCTTT. Encoded protein: CASSLDGRGAFF.

The rearrangement links TRBV4-3 to TRBJ2-3; no clear D gene. Germline V CDR1 and CDR2: LGHNA, YSLEER. CDR3 length: 18 residues. V lost 0 bases and J 2 bases, leaving 18 bases between the germline ends. CDR3 nucleotide sequence: TGCGCCAGCAGCCAAGATAGATACGAGGCGGATCCCACAGATACGCAGTATTTT. Its translation: CASSQDRYEADPTDTQYF.

The chain has TRBV5-1 and TRBJ2-5, with D maybe TRBD1 (6 bases). The CDR3 runs to 15 residues. V was cut by 1 base and J by 2 bases, with 12 bases left in between. CDR1 is SGHRS and CDR2 is YFSETQ in the germline V gene. CDR3 sequence: CASSLRQGLQETQYF. In DNA, the CDR3 is TGCGCCAGCAGCTTGCGGCAGGGGCTGCAAGAGACCCAGTACTTC.

Only a few counts were recorded for this clone. This chain uses TRBV5-1 with TRBJ2-7; 9 bases are shared with TRBD2. After removal of 1 base from V and 4 bases from J, the junction contained 3 bases not matched to a gene. This CDR3 has 14 amino acids. Germline CDR1 SGHRS, CDR2 YFSETQ. The CDR3 coding sequence is TGCGCCAGCAGCTTGTTAGCGGGAGATTACGAGCAGTACTTC. Residues: CASSLLAGDYEQYF.

CDR3 bases: TGCGCCAGCAGCCATACAGGGAAAGGCAAAAACATTCAGTACTTC. This codes for CASSHTGKGKNIQYF. The chain is built from TRBV4-3 and TRBJ2-4; possibly TRBD1 for D (6 bases). Trimming shortened V by 3 bases and J by 3 bases, and 12 bases separated the two germline ends. This CDR3 region has 15 residues. Per germline, CDR1 LGHNA and CDR2 YSLEER.

The rearrangement joins TRBV4-3 to TRBJ2-6; TRBD2 agrees at 7 bases. Germline V CDR1 and CDR2: LGHNA, YSLEER. Losses at the gene ends were 2 bases for V and 0 bases for J; bases not matched to a gene: 19. This CDR3 is built from 22 residues. DNA of the CDR3: TGCGCCAGCAGCCAATCAAGGTTATCGCCGGGACTAAAGAACTCTGGGGCCAACGTCCTGACTTTC. Protein: CASSQSRLSPGLKNSGANVLTF.

The J gene is TRBJ2-3, the V gene TRBV4-1; D tentatively fits TRBD1 or TRBD2 (5 bases each). The CDR3 is 15 amino acids. The V gene's germline CDR1 is MGHRA and CDR2 YSYEKL. Trimming removed 8 bases from V and 4 bases from J, with 19 bases in between. CDR3 in amino acids: CASGPWGSSADTQYF. The DNA for the CDR3 is TGCGCCAGCGGGCCCTGGGGGAGTAGCGCAGATACGCAGTATTTT.

CDR3 sequence (DNA): TGTGCCAGTTTGGCGGGAGGTTACAATGAGCAGTTCTTC. Its protein product is CASLAGGYNEQFF. V gene TRBV19 combines with J gene TRBJ2-1; 8 positions match TRBD2. V trimming: 8 bases; J trimming: 4 bases; junction bases outside the gene matches: 4. Per germline, CDR1 LNHDA and CDR2 SQIVND (reference sequence). The CDR3 loop spans 13 amino acids. Complete variable domain (other parts from reference TRBV19 and TRBJ2-1): DGGITQSPKYLFRKEGQNVTLSCEQNLNHDAMYWYRQDPGQGLRLIYYSQIVNDFQKGDIAEGYSVSREKKESFPLTVTSAQKNPTAFYLCASLAGGYNEQFFGPGTRLTVL.

The CDR3, as DNA: TGTGCCAGCAGTTCATTCCTAATCAGATCAGATACGCAGTATTTT. Translated: CASSSFLIRSDTQYF. The V gene is TRBV28, the J gene TRBJ2-3; D is unclear. The V end lost 4 bases, the J end lost 4 bases, and 15 bases lay between the germline ends. The CDR3 extends over 15 amino acids. The germline V gene encodes CDR1 MDHEN and CDR2 SYDVKM. The full variable domain, rest sourced from reference TRBV28 and TRBJ2-3, is DVKVTQSSRYLVKRTGEKVFLECVQDMDHENMFWYRQDPGLGLRLIYFSYDVKMKEKGDIPEGYSVSREKKERFSLILESASTNQTSMYLCASSSFLIRSDTQYFGPGTRLTVL.

V gene TRBV5-4 combines with J gene TRBJ1-1; the D is unclear. The CDR3 consists of 15 residues. The germline gives CDR1 SGHNT, CDR2 YYREEE (reference sequence). With 2 bases removed from V and 0 bases from J, the gap between germline ends came to 11 bases. CDR3 DNA: TGTGCCAGCAGCTTACCGGAGTCATTGAACACTGAAGCTTTCTTT. Its protein is CASSLPESLNTEAFF.

Details on this clone: It is unclear where the CDR3 begins or ends on the DNA, so no DNA is shown, and the CDR3 is as TCRdb lists it. Here the CDR3 reads CASSFGAGNEQFF. The chain carries TRBV19 and TRBJ2-1. Germline V gene data show CDR1 as LNHDA and CDR2 as SQIVND (reference sequence). A total of 13 residues make up the CDR3, ends included.